This TCR beta chain emerged from a study of OX40 agonist ivuxolimab in advanced cancers. Whole-study context: Past anti-PD-1, anti-PD-L1 or anti-CTLA-4 therapy was accepted, and 40% to 45% had received some.

Only in-frame clones appear in the TCRdb table, and some are missing; sequencing was by immunoSEQ multiplex PCR. Of around 3,000 clones listed, around 80% are singletons. Note on this clone: Antigen: not known.

Study results and caveats: CD8+ T cells showed, on average, more clonal expansion than CD4+ cells. Partial responders at 0.1-3.0 mg/kg showed near-lowest clonal expansion.

The junction had 7 bases not matched to a gene; V was cut back by 2 bases and J by 2 bases. The CDR3 is 16 amino acids. Germline CDR1 reads MNHEY; CDR2 reads SVGAGI. The sample here was CD4+ or CD8+ T cells sorted from blood, taken in a trial of the OX40 agonist ivuxolimab. The chain uses TRBV6-5 and TRBJ2-7; 9 bases fit TRBD2. The receptor was derived from an adult with an advanced solid tumor such as melanoma, head and neck, liver or kidney cancer. Written as DNA, the CDR3 is TGTGCCAGCAGTTACGGGACTAGCTCTTTCACCTACGAGCAGTACTTC. Translated, it gives CASSYGTSSFTYEQYF.